This passage covers 28 T cell receptor beta chains from one sample sequenced in a study of tissue T cells after allogeneic stem cell transplantation. Measured with immunoSEQ multiplex PCR; TCRdb has only the in-frame clones, and not every one. The sample lists 8,000 to 10,000 clones, about three fifths occurring once. Sample: tissue from the ileum, taken at autopsy. The receptors derive from a woman between 18 and 50 years old with breast cancer.

The rearrangement links TRBV27 to TRBJ2-2, with D uncertain. The germline V gene encodes CDR1 MNHEY and CDR2 SMNVEV (reference sequence). With 0 bases removed from V and 6 bases from J, the gap between germline ends came to 5 bases. The CDR3 covers 13 residues. This CDR3 reads CASSLSLAGELFF. The CDR3 DNA is TGTGCCAGCAGTTTATCCTTAGCCGGGGAGCTGTTTTTT.

The chain combines TRBV2 with TRBJ2-1; D remains ambiguous. V was pared by 4 bases and J by 9 bases, with 7 bases between. Germline V gene data show CDR1 as SNHLY and CDR2 as FYNNEI. The CDR3 totals 11 residues. CDR3 in amino acids: CASSVLAEQFF. In DNA, the CDR3 is TGTGCCAGCAGTGTATTAGCTGAGCAGTTCTTC.

The J gene is TRBJ2-7, the V gene TRBV6-2 or TRBV6-3; 7 positions agree with TRBD2. Germline V gene sequence: CDR1 MNHEY, CDR2 SVGEGT. The CDR3 runs to 14 residues. V lost 2 bases and J lost 2; bases outside the gene matches: 3. The CDR3 nucleotides are TGTGCCAGCAGTTACGTGGCGGGAGCCTACGAGCAGTACTTC. This gives the protein CASSYVAGAYEQYF.

The chain combines TRBV29-1 with TRBJ2-2; 15 bases align to TRBD2. Unmatched junction bases numbered 7, after V lost 7 bases and J lost 4 bases. CDR1 and CDR2 (germline): SQVTM, ANQGSEA. The CDR3 totals 16 residues. In nucleotides, the CDR3 is TGCAGCGCCCGGACTAGCGGGAGGGCGGGCACCGGGGAGCTGTTTTTT. It codes for CSARTSGRAGTGELFF.

This rearrangement joins TRBV14 to TRBJ2-2; D possibly corresponds to TRBD2 (5 bases). The CDR3 is 15 residues long. Trimming removed 1 base at V and 8 bases at J, with 14 bases between. Looked up from germline, CDR1 is SGHDN and CDR2 is FVKESK. The CDR3 DNA reads TGTGCCAGCAGCCAAGTAGAGCGGCAAAGGGGGGAGCTGTTTTTT. Its translation is CASSQVERQRGELFF.

Only a few counts were recorded for this clone. The sample holds other DNA sequences that translate to the same CDR3. This chain joins TRBV7-2 and TRBJ2-5; D is unclear. CDR1 is SGHTA, CDR2 FQGNSA, per germline. Trimming left V 1 base short and J 4 bases short, with 7 bases between. This CDR3 has 13 residues. The CDR3 protein is CASSLVGSETQYF. CDR3 sequence (DNA): TGTGCCAGCAGCTTAGTGGGCTCAGAGACCCAGTACTTC.

Only a few counts were recorded for this clone. V gene TRBV6-6 combines with J gene TRBJ2-7; no reliable D call. There are 11 residues in the CDR3. Germline CDR1 is MNHNY and CDR2 is SVGAGI (reference sequence). Trimming removed 10 bases at V and 5 bases at J, with 12 bases between. CDR3: CATRTGHEQYF. The CDR3, as DNA: TGTGCCACAAGGACCGGGCACGAGCAGTACTTC.

The gene calls are TRBV6-1 and TRBJ1-2; 7 bases are a match to TRBD1. CDR1 and CDR2 from the germline V gene are MNHNS and SASEGT. The CDR3 loop spans 14 amino acids. The ends lost 3 bases at V and 5 bases at J; junction bases unmatched: 6. The CDR3 DNA sequence: TGTGCCAGCAGTGACCCCGGGACAGAGTATGGCTACACCTTC. This translates into CASSDPGTEYGYTF.

The V and J genes are TRBV6-5 and TRBJ2-7, with D perhaps matching TRBD1 (6 bases). The CDR3 totals 13 residues. V was pared by 1 base and J by 5 bases, with 9 bases between. CDR1 and CDR2 from the germline V gene are MNHEY and SVGAGI. The CDR3 sequence: CASSYLGANEQYF. Here the CDR3 DNA reads TGTGCCAGCAGTTACTTGGGGGCCAACGAGCAGTACTTC.

The sample holds a few counts of this clone. This sequence joins TRBV4-3 and TRBJ1-3; D not certain. CDR3 size: 14 residues. The germline V gene has CDR1 LGHNA and CDR2 YSLEER. Trimming cost V 3 bases and J 0 bases, with 6 bases left between them. CDR3 in amino acids: CASSQAASGNTIYF. The CDR3, as DNA: TGCGCCAGCAGCCAGGCAGCCTCTGGAAACACCATATATTTT.

The gene calls are TRBV5-4 and TRBJ2-5; 9 bases align to TRBD1. Germline CDR1 SGHNT, CDR2 YYREEE (reference sequence). Trimming removed 3 bases from V and 2 bases from J; junction bases left unmatched: 8. The CDR3 sequence is 16 residues long. CDR3 coding DNA: TGTGCCAGCAGCTACCCGGGACAGGGTCGACAAGAGACCCAGTACTTC. This gives the protein CASSYPGQGRQETQYF. Full variable domain (outside the CDR3, taken from reference TRBV5-4 and TRBJ2-5): ETGVTQSPTHLIKTRGQQVTLRCSSQSGHNTVSWYQQALGQGPQFIFQYYREEENGRGNFPPRFSGLQFPNYSSELNVNALELDDSALYLCASSYPGQGRQETQYFGPGTRLLVL.

This clone was found once. The V and J genes are TRBV9 and TRBJ1-4; D is possibly TRBD1 (5 bases). The CDR3 spans 14 residues. Germline V CDR1 and CDR2: SGDLS, YYNGEE. The ends were cut back, 2 bases at V and 6 bases at J, with 11 bases in the middle. The CDR3 loop reads CASSVQGGDEKLFF. DNA of the CDR3: TGTGCCAGCAGCGTTCAGGGAGGGGATGAAAAACTGTTTTTT.

This clone was detected a few times. The rearrangement links TRBV6-2 or TRBV6-3 to TRBJ2-2; D assignment may be TRBD1 or TRBD2 (6 bases each). Per germline, CDR1 MNHEY and CDR2 SVGEGT. The CDR3 extends over 13 amino acids. V lost 4 bases, J lost 7 bases, and 10 bases lay in between. CDR3 nucleotide sequence: TGTGCCAGCAGTTTCGGGGGCCACGGGGAGCTGTTTTTT. As protein: CASSFGGHGELFF.

V and J are TRBV5-5 and TRBJ2-5; D is perhaps TRBD1 (5 bases). The germline V gene encodes CDR1 SGHKS and CDR2 YYEKEE (reference sequence). The CDR3 spans 13 residues. V lost 0 bases and J 5 bases, leaving 8 bases between the germline ends. The CDR3 sequence: CASSLGRAETQYF. CDR3 DNA: TGTGCCAGCAGCTTGGGCAGGGCCGAGACCCAGTACTTC.

The chain employs TRBV2 and TRBJ2-7, with TRBD1 matching 8 bases. The CDR3 sequence is 13 residues long. J was trimmed by 3 bases and V by 4 bases; bases with no gene match: 2. The germline CDR1 and CDR2 sequences are SNHLY and FYNNEI. This CDR3 reads CASSGTGNYEQYF. In DNA form, the CDR3 reads TGTGCCAGCAGTGGGACAGGGAACTACGAGCAGTACTTC.

This clone was seen more than once but under ten times. This sequence joins TRBV3-1 (or the pseudogene TRBV3-2) and TRBJ1-3; D gene unclear. The CDR3 is 15 amino acids. Germline V CDR1 and CDR2: LGHDT, YNNKEL (reference sequence). V was cut by 6 bases and J by 1 base, with 13 bases left in between. In nucleotides, the CDR3 is TGTGCCAGCAGAAAAGGGTCCGTATCTGGAAACACCATATATTTT. Amino acid sequence: CASRKGSVSGNTIYF.

The J gene is TRBJ2-1, the V gene TRBV15; maybe TRBD1 (5 bases). Trimming removed 1 base at V and 5 bases at J, with 12 bases between. Per the germline V gene, CDR1 is LNHNV and CDR2 is YYDKDF (reference sequence). The CDR3 contains 15 residues. The CDR3, as DNA: TGTGCCACCAGCAGAGCCTTTCCAGGGAACAATGAGCAGTTCTTC. It yields the protein CATSRAFPGNNEQFF.

The chain combines TRBV10-3 with TRBJ2-7; no definite D call. Germline V gene sequence: CDR1 ENHRY, CDR2 SYGVKD. The germline V and J ends were trimmed by 8 bases and 7 bases, with 12 bases remaining between them. There are 11 residues in the CDR3. The CDR3 protein is CAIGRVDEQYF. In DNA, the CDR3 is TGTGCCATCGGCCGGGTGGATGAGCAGTACTTC.

Of note for this clone: The same CDR3 arises from other DNA sequences in this sample as well. The CDR3 DNA reads as TGCGCCAGCAGCCAAGATCTCCCGGGACGGGGCTCCTACGAGCAGTACTTC. It yields the protein CASSQDLPGRGSYEQYF. The chain couples TRBV4-3 to TRBJ2-7, with D perhaps matching TRBD1 or TRBD2 (5 bases each). The germline CDR1 and CDR2 sequences are LGHNA and YSLEER. The length of the CDR3 is 17 residues. V was trimmed by 0 bases and J by 0 bases, leaving 15 bases between them.

This clone rates as medium-sized (0.01 to 0.1%). The J gene is TRBJ1-2, the V gene TRBV5-5, with 7 bases matching TRBD1. The junction had 12 bases not matched to a gene; V was cut back by 4 bases and J by 3 bases. The CDR3 is made up of 16 amino acids. CDR1 and CDR2 (germline): SGHKS, YYEKEE (reference sequence). CDR3 coding DNA: TGTGCCAGCAGCGAAGGGGTCAGGGGGGTGGACTATGGCTACACCTTC. Protein sequence: CASSEGVRGVDYGYTF.

This clone has a handful of counts. The V and J genes are TRBV6-2 or TRBV6-3 and TRBJ1-1; 9 bases are a match to TRBD1. Per the germline V gene, CDR1 is MNHEY and CDR2 is SVGEGT. The junction had 12 bases not matched to a gene; V was cut back by 2 bases and J by 2 bases. The CDR3 consists of 18 residues. CDR3 in amino acids: CASSYSRDRVVGNTEAFF. Here the CDR3 DNA reads TGTGCCAGCAGTTACAGTCGGGACAGGGTTGTTGGAAACACTGAAGCTTTCTTT.

The chain is built from TRBV19 and TRBJ1-1, with D hard to call. Trimming removed 1 base from V and 0 bases from J, with 3 bases in between. CDR3 length equals 13 residues. CDR1 is LNHDA, CDR2 SQIVND, per germline (reference sequence). The CDR3 protein is CASSIVMNTEAFF. In nucleotides, the CDR3 is TGTGCCAGTAGTATAGTGATGAACACTGAAGCTTTCTTT.

The gene calls are TRBV28 and TRBJ2-7, with D perhaps assigned TRBD1 or TRBD2 (5 bases each). The V gene lost 5 bases and the J gene lost 4 bases, with 9 bases spanning the gap. The V gene's germline CDR1 is MDHEN and CDR2 SYDVKM. This CDR3 is 12 amino acids long. The CDR3 loop reads CASSGDGYEQYF. CDR3 bases: TGTGCCAGCAGTGGGGACGGATACGAGCAGTACTTC.

This clone has just a few counts. The chain employs TRBV5-6 and TRBJ2-7; 10 bases match TRBD2. The J segment lost 1 base and the V segment lost 6 bases, leaving 4 bases of the junction unmatched. The CDR3 loop spans 14 amino acids. Germline V gene data show CDR1 as SGHDT and CDR2 as YYEEEE. This chain's CDR3 is CASTGLAASYEQYF. The CDR3 DNA sequence: TGTGCCAGCACAGGACTAGCGGCATCCTACGAGCAGTACTTC.

This clone was found a few times. The chain couples TRBV10-2 to TRBJ2-5, with D perhaps TRBD1 (6 bases). The CDR3 extends over 13 amino acids. The germline V and J ends were trimmed by 7 bases and 2 bases, with 11 bases remaining between them. In germline, CDR1 is WSHSY, CDR2 SAAADI. The CDR3 DNA is TGCGCCAGCACCAGGGGAGTTCAAGAGACCCAGTACTTC. Amino acid sequence: CASTRGVQETQYF.

This sequence joins TRBV7-6 and TRBJ2-1; TRBD2 agrees at 7 bases. This CDR3 has 14 amino acids. Germline V lookup: CDR1 SGHVS, CDR2 FNYEAQ. Losses at the gene ends were 5 bases for V and 8 bases for J; bases not matched to a gene: 9. The CDR3 DNA follows: TGTGCCAGCAGCCAAGGGACTACGTCCCATGAGCAGTTCTTC. The encoded protein is CASSQGTTSHEQFF.

Regarding this clone: This specimen includes other DNA sequences encoding the same CDR3. The V and J genes are TRBV5-1 and TRBJ2-3; the match to TRBD2 covers 9 bases. The CDR3 has 15 amino acids. Germline CDR1 is SGHRS and CDR2 is YFSETQ. The trim removed 5 bases at V and 3 bases at J, leaving 7 bases unmatched. DNA of the CDR3: TGCGCCAGCAGTAATAGCGGGAGTCGAACAGATACGCAGTATTTT. Residues: CASSNSGSRTDTQYF.

This chain uses TRBV30 with TRBJ1-1; no firm D call. The V end was cut by 0 bases, the J end by 6 bases, with 11 bases between. Germline CDR1 and CDR2: GTSNPN and SVGIG (reference sequence). This CDR3 has 13 residues. The CDR3 DNA reads as TGTGCCTGGAGTGTACATTTAGTCGCTGAAGCTTTCTTT. This codes for CAWSVHLVAEAFF.